This is a list of T cell receptor beta chains from one sample in a study of beta chain features in type 1 diabetes. Clones were sequenced by immunoSEQ multiplex PCR, and TCRdb holds only the in-frame ones, with some missing. The data show 250,000 to 350,000 clones, with roughly 11% seen just once and more than 0.015% held by the top ten. Sequenced material: naive CD4+ T cells from blood. These receptors were obtained from a woman in her thirties in good health. Each CDR3 is given with its conserved first and last residue. The D gene is left open where the match is weak. Part of the rows lack a size; the others show once, few, many or a class for expanded clones.

TRBJ2-5,15,few,TRBV18,TRBD1,TGTGCCAGCTCACCCGGACAGGGTAAAGGGGAGACCCAGTACTTC,CASSPGQGKGETQYF
TRBJ1-1,15,.,TRBV13,.,TGTGCCAGCAGCATCGGACATCCCATGAACACTGAAGCTTTCTTT,CASSIGHPMNTEAFF
TRBJ2-7,13,.,TRBV6-5,.,TGTGCCAGCAGTTACACAGGTTCCTACGAGCAGTACTTC,CASSYTGSYEQYF
TRBJ2-7,15,few,TRBV29-1,.,TGCAGCGTTGTTGCGGAGGGATCCCCGTCCTACGAGCAGTACTTC,CSVVAEGSPSYEQYF
TRBJ2-7,14,.,TRBV7-2,TRBD1,TGTGCCAGCAGCTTTCAACAGGGGGCATACGAGCAGTACTTC,CASSFQQGAYEQYF
TRBJ2-5,16,few,TRBV18,TRBD2,TGTGCCAGCTCACCCGGACTAGCGGGAGTAAAAGAGACCCAGTACTTC,CASSPGLAGVKETQYF
TRBJ2-1,15,.,TRBV7-6,.,TGTGCCAGCAGCCCAGTCCCGGTGGACTCCTCTGAGCAGTTCTTC,CASSPVPVDSSEQFF
TRBJ2-1,16,.,TRBV9,TRBD2,TGTGCCAGCAGCGTAGCCCTAGCGGGAGGGGAGAATGAGCAGTTCTTC,CASSVALAGGENEQFF
TRBJ2-3,15,.,TRBV7-9,.,TGTGCCAGCAGCTCTGGACTCCCTAGCACAGATACGCAGTATTTT,CASSSGLPSTDTQYF
TRBJ2-1,14,.,TRBV25-1,TRBD2,TGTGCCAGCAGTCTAACTAGCGGGAGGGATGAGCAGTTCTTC,CASSLTSGRDEQFF